The 13 T cell receptor beta chains below all came from one sample that was sequenced in a study of shared clonotypes between healthy human individuals. CD45RO-negative cells were positively selected for CCR7, leaving out terminally differentiated effector memory CD45RA+ cells. The table came from immunoSEQ multiplex PCR; TCRdb's copy has only in-frame clones and leaves some out. The sample shows roughly 2.1 million clones, approximately 94% of them seen only once. The sequenced sample consisted of naive CD8+ T cells from PBMCs. The receptors shown here come from a man aged 18-30 years in good health. Some clones in this sample may be carry-over from other donors' samples.

The chain's CDR3 is CASSLKGATDTQYF. CDR3 nucleotide sequence: TGTGCCAGCAGCCTAAAAGGGGCAACAGATACGCAGTATTTT. The chain joins TRBV9 to TRBJ2-3, with D perhaps TRBD1 (5 bases). Germline V CDR1 and CDR2: SGDLS, YYNGEE. This CDR3 has 14 residues. Trimming left V 4 bases short and J 3 bases short, with 12 bases between.

The V gene is TRBV11-2, the J gene TRBJ2-7, with 8 positions matching TRBD1. Trimming took 5 bases from V and 4 from J; bases not matched to a gene: 19. Germline V lookup: CDR1 SGHAT, CDR2 FQNNGV. The CDR3 contains 18 residues. The CDR3 DNA follows: TGTGCCAGCAGCCGACATCCCCTCGGACAGGGAAGGATGTACGAGCAGTACTTC. Translation: CASSRHPLGQGRMYEQYF. The full variable domain, completed using reference TRBV11-2 and TRBJ2-7, is EAGVAQSPRYKIIEKRQSVAFWCNPISGHATLYWYQQILGQGPKLLIQFQNNGVVDDSQLPKDRFSAERLKGVDSTLKIQPAKLEDSAVYLCASSRHPLGQGRMYEQYFGPGTRLTVT.

CDR3 DNA: TGTGCCAGCAGCCCGGGACCGTTCAAGGGCGAGCAGTACTTC. Translating it yields CASSPGPFKGEQYF. The chain employs TRBV11-2 and TRBJ2-7; D possibly matches TRBD1 or TRBD2 (5 bases each). Trimming removed 5 bases at V and 6 bases at J, with 17 bases between. The CDR3 sequence is 14 residues long. Germline V lookup: CDR1 SGHAT, CDR2 FQNNGV.

The CDR3 loop is CASSLRTFQGHNEQFF. CDR3 coding DNA: TGTGCCAGCAGTCTCCGGACTTTCCAAGGCCACAATGAGCAGTTCTTC. The chain is built from TRBV27 and TRBJ2-1; D is possibly TRBD2 (5 bases). Trimming took 5 bases from V and 5 from J, leaving 19 bases between them. The CDR3 has 16 amino acids. CDR1 and CDR2 (germline): MNHEY, SMNVEV (reference sequence).

J is TRBJ2-2 and V is TRBV7-9; possibly TRBD2 for D (5 bases). The V gene's germline CDR1 is SEHNR and CDR2 FQNEAQ (reference sequence). V was cut by 6 bases and J by 6 bases, with 11 bases left in between. The CDR3 totals 13 residues. CDR3 sequence: CASSPGLAGELFF. The CDR3 DNA sequence: TGTGCCAGCAGTCCTGGACTCGCCGGGGAGCTGTTTTTT.

Concerning this clone: The same CDR3 also results from other DNA sequences found in this sample. CDR3 protein: CASSLGRRNTEAFF. CDR3 coding DNA: TGTGCCAGCAGCTTAGGGCGCCGAAACACTGAAGCTTTCTTT. The chain couples TRBV13 to TRBJ1-1; no reliable D call. Germline V gives CDR1 PRHDT, CDR2 FYEKMQ (reference sequence). The CDR3 runs 14 residues. V was trimmed by 0 bases and J by 2 bases, leaving 7 bases between them.

Concerning this clone itself: It is likely a read error, because the conserved phenylalanine at the end of the CDR3 is missing. The limits of the CDR3 on the DNA are not certain, so only TCRdb's listed CDR3 is given. This chain links TRBV13 with TRBJ1-1. Including both end residues, the CDR3 is 9 amino acids long. CDR1 is PRHDT, CDR2 FYEKMQ, per germline (reference sequence). CDR3 region: CASSHYYIE.

The chain combines TRBV28 with TRBJ2-3; perhaps D is TRBD1 or TRBD2 (6 bases each). There are 15 residues in the CDR3. V shed 3 bases and J shed 6 bases, with 16 bases lying between them. Germline V gene sequence: CDR1 MDHEN, CDR2 SYDVKM. The CDR3 nucleotides are TGTGCCAGCAGTTTGCTCACTAGCCAGGGGGATACGCAGTATTTT. Translated: CASSLLTSQGDTQYF.

V is TRBV27 and J is TRBJ1-2, with D perhaps matching TRBD1 (5 bases). The V and J ends lost 0 bases and 0 bases respectively, with 11 bases between them. Germline V gene data show CDR1 as MNHEY and CDR2 as SMNVEV (reference sequence). The CDR3 covers 16 residues. CDR3: CASSLSRGTANYGYTF. DNA for the CDR3: TGTGCCAGCAGTTTATCACGGGGCACAGCTAACTATGGCTACACCTTC.

This clone showed up just once. This chain links TRBV4-3 with TRBJ2-1, with no clear D. This CDR3 spans 14 amino acids. Germline CDR1 reads LGHNA; CDR2 reads YSLEER. The ends were cut back, 1 base at V and 8 bases at J, with 12 bases in the middle. CDR3 amino acids: CASSQALQSYEQFF. The CDR3 region has the DNA TGCGCCAGCAGCCAAGCTCTACAATCATATGAGCAGTTCTTC.

The chain links TRBV7-2 to TRBJ2-3, with D unresolved. The CDR3 is 12 amino acids. Germline-derived CDR1 and CDR2 are SGHTA and FQGNSA. The V gene lost 4 bases and the J gene lost 4 bases, with 6 bases spanning the gap. The CDR3 region is CASSSLPDTQYF. The DNA of the CDR3 is TGTGCCAGCAGCTCCCTCCCAGATACGCAGTATTTT.

The CDR3 loop is CASSDRVVDNEQFF. The CDR3 DNA sequence: TGTGCCAGCAGTGACCGGGTCGTGGACAATGAGCAGTTCTTC. The genes are TRBV25-1 and TRBJ2-1; D gene ambiguous. Trimming pared 3 bases from V and 5 bases from J, leaving 11 bases between. This CDR3 has 14 amino acids. Per the germline V gene, CDR1 is MGHDK and CDR2 is SYGVNS.

The chain is built from TRBV7-9 and TRBJ2-7; a weak D match, TRBD1 (6 bases). Germline values: CDR1 SEHNR, CDR2 FQNEAQ (reference sequence). The V and J ends lost 1 base and 3 bases respectively, with 16 bases between them. The CDR3 totals 16 residues. The CDR3: CASSLGPGHDHYEQYF. CDR3 nucleotides: TGTGCCAGCAGCTTAGGTCCGGGACACGACCACTACGAGCAGTACTTC.